This TCR beta chain was observed in a study of PD-1 blockade in classical Hodgkin lymphoma. At the level of the study: The nivolumab dose that patients received was 3 mg/kg, given intravenously every 2 weeks.

CDR3 length: 14 amino acids. Germline CDR1 WNHNN, CDR2 SYGVQD (reference sequence). The V gene end was trimmed by 6 bases and the J gene end by 0 bases; junction bases not matched to a gene: 1. Clones were read by immunoSEQ multiplex PCR, and TCRdb kept only the in-frame ones, dropping some. In the table there are some 53,000 clones, approximately 89% of which are singletons. Notes on the study in general: Newly diagnosed patients were reported to start with lower TCR diversity than healthy donors. Similar baseline diversity was found in complete responders and newly diagnosed patients. Significantly greater TCR diversity emerged by C4D1 in CD4+ cells but not CD8+ cells.

Worth noting for this clone: The antigen remains unidentified.

Time point specified: cycle 4 day 1 (C4D1), after 6 weeks of nivolumab. Each of the patients experienced relapse following autologous stem cell transplantation, and their brentuximab vedotin exposure differed. This sample comprised peripheral blood mononuclear cells (PBMCs), obtained before the fourth cycle of nivolumab. This TCR derives from a human donor with classical Hodgkin lymphoma. This chain connects TRBV10-1 to TRBJ2-2; 7 nucleotides agree with TRBD1. CDR3 loop: CASRGQPNTGELFF. The CDR3 nucleotides are TGCGCCAGCAGGGGACAGCCGAACACCGGGGAGCTGTTTTTT.